This T cell receptor beta chain was captured by sequencing in a study of shared clonotypes between healthy human individuals. Several immunoSEQ plates held equal portions of the genomic DNA taken from each subset. Sequencing was performed with immunoSEQ multiplex PCR; in TCRdb, only in-frame clones are kept and a portion is missing. This sample has approximately 340,000 clones, with more than 60% found just once. For this clone: Its matching antigen is unknown.

Regarding the study as a whole: It was the non-shared clonotypes that had lower generation probabilities than clonotypes shared by all four donors.

This CDR3 is built from 16 residues. Germline CDR1 and CDR2: SGHRS and YFSETQ. Trimming cost V 0 bases and J 5 bases; bases outside gene matches: 4. J is TRBJ2-1 and V is TRBV5-1, with 11 bases aligning to TRBD2. The receptor was derived from a young man in good health. The specimen sequenced was memory CD4+ T cells sorted from blood. The subset here: CD45RA-negative fraction. CDR3 sequence reads: CASSLAGTSGHNEQFF. The CDR3 DNA reads as TGCGCCAGCAGCTTGGCCGGGACTAGCGGACACAATGAGCAGTTCTTC.